This TCR beta chain was captured in a study of response to subunit inactivated influenza vaccine. Notes on the study in general: Authors suggested each seasonal flu vaccination may recruit only limited numbers of new T cells.

The germline V gene encodes CDR1 SGHAT and CDR2 FQDESV (reference sequence). Trimming removed 2 bases from V and 3 bases from J, with 22 bases in between. This CDR3 is 19 amino acids long. TCRdb independently ran MiXCR on the RT-PCR reads; one entry per CDR3 protein. Counted here are fewer than 650,000 distinct CDR3 sequences, under 15% occurring once; the ten biggest clones make up roughly 13%. A note on this clonotype: The antigen is undetermined. Here the CDR3 omits its conserved ending phenylalanine or tryptophan, so a read error is the likely source.

The sequence came from a man in his fifties or sixties who received an inactivated influenza vaccine. V usage is TRBV11-1 and J usage is TRBJ1-4; D unclear. Sequencing used PBMCs from blood, obtained around seven weeks after vaccination. In nucleotides, the CDR3 is TGTGCCAGCAGCTTAACCTACGGCAGAGGGTTGTATTCTAATGAAAAACTGTTTTTA. Amino acids: CASSLTYGRGLYSNEKLFL.